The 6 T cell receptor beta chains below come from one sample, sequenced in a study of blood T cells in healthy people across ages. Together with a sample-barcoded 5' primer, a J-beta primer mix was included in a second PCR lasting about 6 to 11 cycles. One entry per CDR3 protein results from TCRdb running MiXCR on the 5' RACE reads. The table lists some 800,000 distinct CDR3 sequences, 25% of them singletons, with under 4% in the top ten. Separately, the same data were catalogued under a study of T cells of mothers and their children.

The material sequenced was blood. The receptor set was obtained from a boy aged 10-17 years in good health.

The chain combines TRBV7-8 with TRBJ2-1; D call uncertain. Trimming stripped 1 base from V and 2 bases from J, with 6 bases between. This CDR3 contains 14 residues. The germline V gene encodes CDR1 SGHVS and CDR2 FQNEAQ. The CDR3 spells CASSLGNAYNEQFF. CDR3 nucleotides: TGTGCCAGCAGCTTAGGAAACGCCTACAATGAGCAGTTCTTC.

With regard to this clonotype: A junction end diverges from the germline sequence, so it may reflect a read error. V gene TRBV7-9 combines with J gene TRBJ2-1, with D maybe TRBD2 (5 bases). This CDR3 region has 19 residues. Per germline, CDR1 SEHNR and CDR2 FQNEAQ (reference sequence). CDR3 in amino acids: CASSFIGGRIGVPRDEQLF. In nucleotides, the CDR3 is TGTGCCAGCAGCTTTATCGGAGGTCGAATCGGAGTCCCTAGGGATGAGCAGCTCTTC.

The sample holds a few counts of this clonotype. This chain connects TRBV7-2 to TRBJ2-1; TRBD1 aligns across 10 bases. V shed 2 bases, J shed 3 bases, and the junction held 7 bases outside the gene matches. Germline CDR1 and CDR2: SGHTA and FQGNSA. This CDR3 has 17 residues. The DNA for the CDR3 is TGTGCCAGCAGCTTAACTCCGGGACAGGGGAACTACAATGAGCAGTTCTTC. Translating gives CASSLTPGQGNYNEQFF. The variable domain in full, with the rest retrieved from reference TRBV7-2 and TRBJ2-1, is GAGVSQSPSNKVTEKGKDVELRCDPISGHTALYWYRQSLGQGLEFLIYFQGNSAPDKSGLPSDRFSAERTGGSVSTLTIQRTQQEDSAVYLCASSLTPGQGNYNEQFFGPGTRLTVL.

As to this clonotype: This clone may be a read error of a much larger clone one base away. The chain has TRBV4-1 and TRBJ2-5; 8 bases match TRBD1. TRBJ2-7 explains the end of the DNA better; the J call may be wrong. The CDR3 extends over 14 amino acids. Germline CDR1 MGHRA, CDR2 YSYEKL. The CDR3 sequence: CASSQGGQAYEQYF. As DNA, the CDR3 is TGCGCCAGCAGCCAAGGGGGACAGGCCTACGAGCAGTACTTC.

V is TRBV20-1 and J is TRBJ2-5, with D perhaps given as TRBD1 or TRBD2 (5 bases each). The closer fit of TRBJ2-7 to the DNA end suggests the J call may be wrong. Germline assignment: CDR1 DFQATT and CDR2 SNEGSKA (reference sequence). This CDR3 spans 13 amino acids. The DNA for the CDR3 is TGCAGTGCTAGCACGCGAGGGGCCTACGAGCAGTACTTC. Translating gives CSASTRGAYEQYF.

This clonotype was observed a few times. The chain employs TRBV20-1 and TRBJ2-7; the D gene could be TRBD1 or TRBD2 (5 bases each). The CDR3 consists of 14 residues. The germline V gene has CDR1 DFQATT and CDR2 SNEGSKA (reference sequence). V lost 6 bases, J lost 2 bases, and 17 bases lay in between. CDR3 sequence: CSAAPRENTYEQYF. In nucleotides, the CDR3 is TGCAGTGCGGCCCCCAGGGAGAATACCTACGAGCAGTACTTC.